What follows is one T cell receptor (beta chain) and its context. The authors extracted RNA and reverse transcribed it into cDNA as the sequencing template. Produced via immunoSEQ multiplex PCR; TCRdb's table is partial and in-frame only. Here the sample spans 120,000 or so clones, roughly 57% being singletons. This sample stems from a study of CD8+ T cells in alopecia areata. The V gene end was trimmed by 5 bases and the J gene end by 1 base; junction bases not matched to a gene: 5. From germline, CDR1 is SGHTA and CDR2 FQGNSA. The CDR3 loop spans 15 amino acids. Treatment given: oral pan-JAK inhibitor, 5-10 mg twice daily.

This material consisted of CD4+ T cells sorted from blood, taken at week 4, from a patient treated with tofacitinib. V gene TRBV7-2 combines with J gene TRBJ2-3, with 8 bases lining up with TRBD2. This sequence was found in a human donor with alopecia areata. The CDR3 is CASSNSGIRTDTQYF. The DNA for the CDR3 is TGTGCCAGCAGCAATAGCGGGATACGCACAGATACGCAGTATTTT.